The next 10 T cell receptor beta chains were all read from a single sample in a study of blood T cells in healthy people across ages. The use of a sample-barcoded 5' primer and a J-beta primer mix characterized a second PCR of roughly 7 to 12 cycles. TCRdb reprocessed the 5' RACE reads with MiXCR, giving one entry per CDR3 protein. Of about 400,000 distinct CDR3 sequences in the sample, about 52% were seen once. Sequenced material: blood. The receptor set was obtained from a man aged 60 to 75 in good health.

The V gene is TRBV20-1, the J gene TRBJ1-5; D may be TRBD1 (5 bases). This CDR3 is 14 amino acids long. The V end was cut by 5 bases, the J end by 3 bases, with 14 bases between. Germline V gene sequence: CDR1 DFQATT, CDR2 SNEGSKA (reference sequence). CDR3 coding DNA: TGCAGTGCTGGGTCCAACAGGTACAATCAGCCCCAGCATTTT. This sequence encodes CSAGSNRYNQPQHF.

This rearrangement joins TRBV30 to TRBJ2-7, with 8 bases matching TRBD1. Trimming at V came to 5 bases and at J to 0 bases, leaving 3 bases not matched to a gene. The germline gives CDR1 GTSNPN, CDR2 SVGIG (reference sequence). This CDR3 contains 13 residues. CDR3 residues: CAWGQGTSYEQYF. The CDR3 DNA reads as TGTGCCTGGGGACAGGGCACCTCCTACGAGCAGTACTTC.

V usage is TRBV5-6 and J usage is TRBJ1-2, with a tentative D call TRBD1 (6 bases). CDR3 size: 13 residues. The V gene's germline CDR1 is SGHDT and CDR2 YYEEEE. Trimming took off 4 bases at V and 6 bases at J, with 13 bases between the two ends. The CDR3 bases are TGTGCCAGCAGCCCGATCCCAGGGGATGGCTACACCTTC. Its protein product is CASSPIPGDGYTF. The variable domain in full, completed from reference TRBV5-6 and TRBJ1-2, reads DAGVTQSPTHLIKTRGQQVTLRCSPKSGHDTVSWYQQALGQGPQFIFQYYEEEERQRGNFPDRFSGHQFPNYSSELNVNALLLGDSALYLCASSPIPGDGYTFGSGTRLTVV.

The chain carries TRBV12-3 or TRBV12-4 and TRBJ2-5; weak D call: TRBD1 (5 bases). The V end was cut by 4 bases, the J end by 2 bases, with 11 bases between. The CDR3 length is 14 residues. CDR3 protein: CASSWTLGQETQYF. CDR3 DNA: TGTGCCAGCAGTTGGACATTGGGACAAGAGACCCAGTACTTC.

The CDR3 reads CATSTTGTGSYNEQFF. In nucleotides, the CDR3 is TGTGCCACCAGTACCACAGGGACGGGCTCCTACAATGAGCAGTTCTTC. This chain joins TRBV24-1 and TRBJ2-1; perhaps TRBD1 as D (6 bases). Trimming pared 6 bases from V and 0 bases from J, leaving 14 bases between. Germline lookup yields CDR1 KGHDR and CDR2 SFDVKD. CDR3 length equals 16 residues.

This clonotype was detected a few times. This chain uses TRBV15 with TRBJ2-1; D possibly matches TRBD1 or TRBD2 (6 bases each). This CDR3 spans 17 amino acids. Deletions cut 6 bases from V and 6 bases from J, with 24 bases between. The germline CDR1 and CDR2 sequences are LNHNV and YYDKDF (reference sequence). The chain's CDR3 is CATSTDGGGRIFNEQFF. CDR3 in DNA: TGTGCCACCAGTACAGACGGAGGGGGACGGATATTCAATGAGCAGTTCTTC.

This clonotype was detected many times. V and J are TRBV15 and TRBJ2-5; D is undetermined. The CDR3 contains 13 residues. Germline V gene data show CDR1 as LNHNV and CDR2 as YYDKDF (reference sequence). With 0 bases removed from V and 4 bases from J, the gap between germline ends came to 6 bases. Written as DNA, the CDR3 is TGTGCCACCAGCAGAGATATCGGAGAGACCCAGTACTTC. Its protein product is CATSRDIGETQYF.

Concerning this clonotype itself: A clone one base away is much larger, so this may be a read error. The chain is built from TRBV2 and TRBJ2-7; D not certain. This CDR3 has 14 amino acids. CDR1 is SNHLY, CDR2 FYNNEI, per germline. CDR3 bases: TGTGCCAGCAGTGAAGACGTCAGCTCCGACGAGCAGTACTTC. It is translated as CASSEDVSSDEQYF.

This chain links TRBV7-9 with TRBJ2-1; D is unresolved. The germline V gene has CDR1 SEHNR and CDR2 FQNEAQ (reference sequence). This CDR3 has 13 residues. V was cut by 1 base and J by 6 bases, with 7 bases left in between. Here the CDR3 reads CASSLVGTNEQFF. CDR3 coding DNA: TGTGCCAGCAGCTTAGTAGGTACCAATGAGCAGTTCTTC.

Here the CDR3 DNA reads TGCAGCGTTCTCGGGACAGGGGGTAATCAGCCCCAGCATTTT. Its protein is CSVLGTGGNQPQHF. This chain connects TRBV29-1 to TRBJ1-5; 11 positions agree with TRBD1. The V and J ends lost 5 bases and 4 bases, in that order; junction bases with no gene match: 4. The CDR3 contains 14 residues. The germline CDR1 and CDR2 sequences are SQVTM and ANQGSEA.